The next 9 T cell receptor beta chains were all read from a single sample in a study of a mutant IDH1 vaccine in newly diagnosed glioma. The time point is: week 11, during vaccination. Vaccination used 300 ug of mutant IDH1 20-mer peptide per dose, with topical imiquimod. The assay was immunoSEQ multiplex PCR, and TCRdb's table has in-frame clones only and misses some. The data contain about 60,000 clones, roughly four fifths of them singletons. The antigens for these receptors are not known. The source was PBMCs, collected from a glioma patient whose treatment included an IDH1 peptide vaccine. These receptors came from a young man with glioma.

The chain employs TRBV2 and TRBJ2-1, with D maybe TRBD2 (5 bases). The CDR3 spans 13 residues. Trimming removed 4 bases from V and 7 bases from J, with 11 bases in between. Germline CDR1 and CDR2: SNHLY and FYNNEI. The CDR3 here is CASSAGRVNEQFF. CDR3 nucleotides: TGTGCCAGCAGTGCGGGAAGGGTAAATGAGCAGTTCTTC.

In this sample, this clone turned up once. V gene TRBV5-1 combines with J gene TRBJ1-1; the D is unclear. The CDR3 length is 14 residues. CDR1 and CDR2 from the germline V gene are SGHRS and YFSETQ. V lost 2 bases to trimming and J lost 4 bases, with 12 bases between them. CDR3 DNA: TGCGCCAGCAGCTTTGAGTTGGGGAGCACTGAAGCTTTCTTT. It codes for CASSFELGSTEAFF.

This clone was recorded a few times. The chain employs TRBV7-6 and TRBJ2-1, with unresolved D. The CDR3 runs 15 residues. Germline CDR1 is SGHVS and CDR2 is FNYEAQ. Deletions cut 5 bases from V and 0 bases from J, with 11 bases between. This CDR3 reads CASSLGRHSYNEQFF. In DNA form, the CDR3 reads TGTGCCAGCAGCCTAGGACGGCACTCCTACAATGAGCAGTTCTTC.

This clone showed up just a few times. The chain recombines TRBV11-2 with TRBJ1-4; no clear D gene. CDR3 length equals 13 residues. The V end lost 3 bases, the J end lost 8 bases, and 10 bases lay between the germline ends. Per the germline V gene, CDR1 is SGHAT and CDR2 is FQNNGV. The CDR3 DNA reads as TGTGCCAGCAGCTTCGGCAGTCTCGAAAAACTGTTTTTT. Amino acids: CASSFGSLEKLFF.

This chain connects TRBV10-3 to TRBJ2-3; D unresolved. The CDR3 contains 17 residues. The V gene's germline CDR1 is ENHRY and CDR2 SYGVKD. V was cut by 0 bases and J by 1 base, with 14 bases left in between. Written as DNA, the CDR3 is TGTGCCATCAGTGAGTCCGTGGGCCTTACGGGCACAGATACGCAGTATTTT. As protein: CAISESVGLTGTDTQYF.

The chain couples TRBV10-1 to TRBJ2-7; 8 bases are a match to TRBD2. The germline V gene encodes CDR1 WNHNN and CDR2 SYGVQD (reference sequence). Trimming removed 2 bases from V and 3 bases from J; junction bases left unmatched: 6. This CDR3 is 15 amino acids long. CDR3 in amino acids: CASSEGVAGIYEQYF. CDR3 nucleotides: TGCGCCAGCAGTGAGGGGGTAGCGGGAATCTACGAGCAGTACTTC.

The chain combines TRBV7-2 with TRBJ2-1; TRBD2 might be the D (7 bases). CDR1 is SGHTA, CDR2 FQGNSA, per germline. The ends were cut back, 0 bases at V and 5 bases at J, with 11 bases in the middle. The CDR3 loop spans 15 amino acids. The CDR3 here is CASSLAGGAHNEQFF. As DNA, the CDR3 is TGTGCCAGCAGCTTAGCGGGGGGGGCCCACAATGAGCAGTTCTTC.

This chain uses TRBV4-3 with TRBJ1-1; no clear D gene. The germline V gene encodes CDR1 LGHNA and CDR2 YSLEER. The CDR3 spans 13 residues. Trimming removed 5 bases at V and 3 bases at J, with 10 bases between. DNA of the CDR3: TGCGCCAGCAGCTCAACCCGTCACACTGAAGCTTTCTTT. The encoded protein is CASSSTRHTEAFF.

The CDR3 nucleotides are TGTGCCAGCACGGACAGGGGGATAGATACGCAGTATTTT. Its protein is CASTDRGIDTQYF. The chain recombines TRBV27 with TRBJ2-3; 10 positions agree with TRBD1. V shed 7 bases, J shed 5 bases, and the junction held 3 bases outside the gene matches. Germline V gene data show CDR1 as MNHEY and CDR2 as SMNVEV (reference sequence). The CDR3 is 13 residues long.